This T cell receptor beta chain was recorded in a study of T cell changes during pregnancy in multiple sclerosis. Sequencing was performed with immunoSEQ multiplex PCR; in TCRdb, only in-frame clones are kept and a portion is missing. The repertoire has 55,000 to 70,000 clones, around 90% of them found once; the top ten carry about 0.27%. The length of the CDR3 is 10 residues. V lost 8 bases and J 8 bases, leaving 7 bases between the germline ends. Germline assignment: CDR1 SGDLS and CDR2 YYNGEE. This clonotype was sampled from a female donor with multiple sclerosis, enrolled in a pregnancy study. Sample: CD4+ T cells from peripheral blood mononuclear cells, taken after pregnancy. The chain uses TRBV9 and TRBJ1-4, with a weak D call TRBD1 (5 bases). For the CDR3, the DNA is TGTGCCAGGGGGCCGGAAAAACTGTTTTTT. Amino acid sequence: CARGPEKLFF.